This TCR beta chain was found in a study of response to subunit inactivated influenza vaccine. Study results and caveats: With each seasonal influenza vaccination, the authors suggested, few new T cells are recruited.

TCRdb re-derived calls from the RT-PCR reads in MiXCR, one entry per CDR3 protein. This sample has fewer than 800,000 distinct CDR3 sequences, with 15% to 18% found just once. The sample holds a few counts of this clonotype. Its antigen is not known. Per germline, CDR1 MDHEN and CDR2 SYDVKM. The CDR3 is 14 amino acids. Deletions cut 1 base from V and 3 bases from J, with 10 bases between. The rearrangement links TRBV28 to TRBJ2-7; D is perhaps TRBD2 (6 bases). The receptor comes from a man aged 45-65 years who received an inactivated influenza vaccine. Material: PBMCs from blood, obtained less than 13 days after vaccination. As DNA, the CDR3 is TGTGCCAGCAGTTTATCGGGGGAGATCTACGAGCAGTACTTC. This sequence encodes CASSLSGEIYEQYF.